The clone carrying this T cell receptor (beta chain) was counted many times. Antigen specificity is unknown. This sample is part of a study of neurological immune-mediated disorders. The study's findings and limits: There were no CDR3 amino acid sequences shared by expanded clones across subjects, a result suggesting private repertoires in all groups.

Each CDR3 protein gets one entry after TCRdb re-called the 5' RACE reads with MiXCR. This repertoire shows tens of thousands of distinct CDR3 sequences, about 10% found once; its top ten account for around 6.7%. Germline V lookup: CDR1 SEHNR, CDR2 FQNEAQ (reference sequence). The CDR3 runs 13 residues. Trimming took off 8 bases at V and 2 bases at J, with 12 bases between the two ends. Time point in this sample: longitudinal time-point 1 (baseline). Unsorted libraries were derived from 2 million PBMCs stored at -80 C. The chain links TRBV7-9 to TRBJ2-5; no definite D call. The sequenced sample was PBMCs. The source is a male donor with HTLV-1-associated myelopathy (HAM/TSP). Here the CDR3 reads CASVLPRQETQYF. CDR3 sequence (DNA): TGTGCCAGCGTTCTTCCGAGACAAGAGACCCAGTACTTC. Together with reference TRBV7-9 and TRBJ2-5, the CDR3 gives the full variable domain: DTGVSQNPRHKITKRGQNVTFRCDPISEHNRLYWYRQTLGQGPEFLTYFQNEAQLEKSRLLSDRFSAERPKGSFSTLEIQRTEQGDSAMYLCASVLPRQETQYFGPGTRLLVL.